A selection of T cell receptor beta chains follows, all from one sample in a study of read filtering for tumor transcriptome and immune sequencing. Using its own MiXCR run on the reads, TCRdb lists one record per CDR3 protein. The sample contains about 39,000 distinct CDR3 sequences, roughly an eighth of which appear only once. Sequenced sample: a population of CD138-negative cells sorted from bone marrow. The receptor source for this set is a donor at least 40 years old with multiple myeloma. CDR3s include the opening cysteine and the closing phenylalanine or tryptophan. D genes are given only for firm matches. Where a row states a size, it is once, few, many or the class of an expanded clone; other rows omit it.

many,TRBD1,TRBJ2-7,TRBV6-6,CASGQGVSYEQYF,TGTGCCAGCGGACAGGGGGTTTCCTACGAGCAGTACTTC
many,TRBD1,TRBJ2-5,TRBV30,CACPKATGGETQYF,TGTGCCTGCCCGAAAGCTACAGGGGGAGAGACCCAGTACTTC
many,TRBD2,TRBJ2-3,TRBV29-1,CSAPTGGRSTDTQYF,TGCAGCGCACCCACGGGAGGGCGTAGCACAGATACGCAGTATTTT
once,.,TRBJ1-1,TRBV29-1,CSVGGGTGWDTEAFF,.
many,.,TRBJ2-3,TRBV20-1,CSARDLGGRGTDTQYF,TGCAGTGCTAGAGATTTGGGGGGCCGAGGCACAGATACGCAGTATTTT
many,TRBD2,TRBJ2-3,TRBV7-2,CASSPGGTTRTDTQYF,TGTGCCAGCAGCCCTGGGGGGACTACCCGCACAGATACGCAGTATTTT
many,TRBD1,TRBJ2-7,TRBV20-1,CSAREQGLHEQYF,TGCAGTGCTAGAGAACAGGGGCTGCACGAGCAGTACTTC
many,TRBD2,TRBJ2-5,TRBV20-1,CSARDASGGEETQYF,TGCAGTGCTAGGGATGCTAGCGGGGGGGAAGAGACCCAGTACTTC
many,.,TRBJ1-5,TRBV7-2,CASSFGGARNNQPQHF,TGTGCCAGCAGCTTCGGAGGGGCGCGGAACAATCAGCCCCAGCATTTT
many,TRBD1,TRBJ1-6,TRBV5-4,CASSALPGQLNSPLHF,TGTGCCAGCAGCGCGCTCCCGGGACAGCTCAATTCACCCCTCCACTTT
many,TRBD1,TRBJ1-1,TRBV2,CASSDLWDRGRDEAFF,TGTGCCAGCAGTGATCTTTGGGACAGGGGTCGGGATGAAGCTTTCTTT
many,TRBD1,TRBJ2-5,TRBV4-2,CASSQDKGQGWETQYF,TGTGCCAGCAGCCAAGATAAGGGACAGGGTTGGGAGACCCAGTACTTC
few,TRBD1,TRBJ1-1,TRBV7-7,CASSPLQGALTEAFF,TGTGCTAGCAGCCCACTACAGGGGGCTCTCACTGAAGCTTTCTTT
many,.,TRBJ1-1,TRBV5-1,CASSVDSLRGTEAFF,TGCGCCAGCAGCGTGGACAGTCTCAGGGGCACTGAAGCTTTCTTT
medium-sized,.,TRBJ1-5,TRBV10-2,CASSGGYNQPQHF,TGCGCCAGCAGTGGAGGATACAATCAGCCCCAGCATTTT
many,.,TRBJ1-5,TRBV6-2/TRBV6-3,CASSSDSRRDQPQHF,TGTGCCAGCAGTTCCGACAGTCGCCGAGATCAGCCCCAGCATTTT
.,.,TRBJ1-4,TRBV30,CAWSSGPGVEEKLFF,TGTGCCTGGAGTTCGGGTCCAGGGGTTGAGGAAAAACTGTTTTTT
many,TRBD1,TRBJ2-5,TRBV7-8,CASSLAAGTGVQTQYF,TGTGCCAGCAGCTTAGCCGCCGGGACAGGGGTACAGACCCAGTACTTC
medium-sized,.,TRBJ1-5,TRBV6-2/TRBV6-3,CASSYLLQEDSWPWQPQHF,TGTGCCAGCAGTTACCTCCTACAAGAGGACAGTTGGCCCTGGCAGCCCCAGCATTTT
.,.,TRBJ2-3,TRBV12-3/TRBV12-4,CASSPRGGGTDTQYF,TGTGCCAGCAGTCCCAGAGGGGGGGGCACAGATACGCAGTATTTT
many,.,TRBJ2-5,TRBV7-6,CASSLRPQETQYF,TGTGCCAGCAGCCTCCGGCCTCAAGAGACCCAGTACTTC
many,.,TRBJ2-6,TRBV5-1,CASSKEGPGANVLTF,TGCGCCAGCAGCAAGGAGGGGCCTGGGGCCAACGTCCTGACTTTC
many,.,TRBJ1-1,TRBV10-2,CASSDTGYGGTEAFF,TGCGCCAGCAGTGATACAGGGTATGGAGGGACTGAAGCTTTCTTT
many,TRBD1,TRBJ2-7,TRBV7-8,CASSSSPGQNYEQYF,TGTGCCAGCAGCTCATCCCCGGGACAGAACTACGAGCAGTACTTC
medium-sized,TRBD2,TRBJ2-1,TRBV12-3/TRBV12-4,CASSPGLAGGPYNEQFF,TGTGCCAGCAGCCCGGGACTAGCGGGAGGACCCTACAATGAGCAGTTCTTC
few,TRBD1,TRBJ2-6,TRBV13,CASSSYTGANSGANVLTF,TGTGCCAGCAGCTCCTATACAGGGGCCAACTCTGGGGCCAACGTCCTGACTTTC
many,.,TRBJ2-1,TRBV12-3/TRBV12-4,CATGQLSYNEQFF,TGTGCCACCGGACAGTTATCCTACAATGAGCAGTTCTTC
few,.,TRBJ2-6,TRBV28,CAGRVALGSGANVLTF,TGTGCCGGCAGAGTAGCTTTAGGATCTGGGGCCAACGTCCTGACTTTC
many,.,TRBJ2-1,TRBV3-1,CASSQTLYNNEQFF,TGTGCCAGCAGCCAAACACTATACAACAATGAGCAGTTCTTC